This T cell receptor beta chain was identified in a study of glioma-infiltrating T cells after dendritic cell vaccination. Turning to the study itself: Patients received three intradermal dendritic cell vaccine injections at biweekly intervals.

Germline CDR1 and CDR2: LNHDA and SQIVND (reference sequence). V was pared by 7 bases and J by 0 bases, with 7 bases of the junction left unmatched. CDR3 size: 17 residues. Up to about 2 ug genomic DNA was used for TCRB CDR3 amplification. The primer mix had 60 V beta and 13 J beta primers. Sequenced by immunoSEQ multiplex PCR; TCRdb stores in-frame clones only, minus some. The profile shows approximately 99,000 clones, around 80% of them singletons. Time point described: after dendritic cell vaccination, including at tumor progression/relapse. This clone appeared a few times. The source was blood, collected after dendritic cell vaccination. This receptor was identified in a human donor with glioblastoma. The chain couples TRBV19 to TRBJ2-4; 12 positions agree with TRBD2. The CDR3 sequence is CASKASGRAEAKNIQYF. CDR3 DNA sequence: TGTGCCAGTAAGGCTAGCGGGAGGGCCGAAGCCAAAAACATTCAGTACTTC.